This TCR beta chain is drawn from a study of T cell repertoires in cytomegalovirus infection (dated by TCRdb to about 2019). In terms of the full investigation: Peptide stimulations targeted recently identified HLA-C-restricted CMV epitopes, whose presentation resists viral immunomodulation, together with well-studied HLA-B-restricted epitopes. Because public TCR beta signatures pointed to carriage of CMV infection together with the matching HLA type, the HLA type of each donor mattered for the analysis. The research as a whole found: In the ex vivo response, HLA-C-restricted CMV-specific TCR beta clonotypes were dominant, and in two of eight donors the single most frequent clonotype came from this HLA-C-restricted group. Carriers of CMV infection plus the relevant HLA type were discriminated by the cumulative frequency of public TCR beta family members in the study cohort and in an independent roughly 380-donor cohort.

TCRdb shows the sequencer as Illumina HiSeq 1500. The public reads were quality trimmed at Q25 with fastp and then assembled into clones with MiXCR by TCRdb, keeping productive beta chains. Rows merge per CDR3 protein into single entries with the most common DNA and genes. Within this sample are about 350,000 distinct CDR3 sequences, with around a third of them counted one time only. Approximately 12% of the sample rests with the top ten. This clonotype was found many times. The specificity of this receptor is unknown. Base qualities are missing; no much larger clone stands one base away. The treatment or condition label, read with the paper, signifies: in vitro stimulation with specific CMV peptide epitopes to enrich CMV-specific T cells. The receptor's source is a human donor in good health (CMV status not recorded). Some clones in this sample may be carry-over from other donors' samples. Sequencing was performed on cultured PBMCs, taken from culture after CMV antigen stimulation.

The CDR3 corresponds to CASSGQGAHQPQHF. The nucleotides are TGTGCCAGCAGTGGACAGGGAGCCCATCAGCCCCAGCATTTT. The V and J genes are TRBV27 and TRBJ1-5, with 8 central nucleotides matching TRBD1. The CDR3 holds 14 amino acids from the cysteine to the phenylalanine. Only the CDR3 portion is preserved as DNA: 42 bases, with reading frame beginning at the first base. V loses 5 bases at its end and J loses 5 bases; junction bases beyond the gene matches: 5. Taken from the germline V gene (reference sequence), the CDR1 and CDR2 loops are MNHEY and SMNVEV.